Listed below are T cell receptor beta chains from one sample, sequenced in a study of graft-versus-host responses after intestinal transplantation. Measured with immunoSEQ multiplex PCR; TCRdb has only the in-frame clones, and not every one. The sample carries thousands of clones, 25% to 30% recorded once. The input for sequencing was alloreactive CD8+ T cells from a mixed lymphocyte reaction culture, taken before intestinal transplant. The receptors were sampled from a human patient who received an intestinal transplant. Each CDR3 is given with its conserved first and last residue. The D gene is left open where the match is weak. The size field is filled for only some rows; it gives once, few, many or a size class.

TRBJ2-7,.,TRBV6-5,few,CASSLSSTLAEQYF,TGTGCCAGCAGTTTATCCTCAACTCTAGCCGAGCAGTACTTC
TRBJ1-1,TRBD1,TRBV7-9,few,CASSDRVWNTEAFF,TGTGCCAGCAGCGACAGGGTATGGAACACTGAAGCTTTCTTT
TRBJ2-6,.,TRBV11-2,once,CASSSWGLRANVLTF,TGTGCCAGCAGCTCATGGGGGCTGAGGGCCAACGTCCTGACTTTC
TRBJ2-3,TRBD2,TRBV19,few,CASSQGLAANTDTQYF,TGTGCCAGTAGCCAGGGACTAGCGGCTAACACAGATACGCAGTATTTT
TRBJ2-7,.,TRBV6-9,.,CASSPGSIYEQYF,TGTGCCAGCAGTCCTGGATCGATCTACGAGCAGTACTTC
TRBJ2-7,.,TRBV5-6,few,CASSDGAGLNYEQYF,TGTGCCAGCAGCGACGGGGCAGGTCTAAACTACGAGCAGTACTTC
TRBJ2-1,.,TRBV19,.,CASSRGIGVDEQFF,TGTGCCAGTAGTCGCGGGATCGGGGTCGATGAGCAGTTCTTC
TRBJ1-5,.,TRBV2,medium-sized,CASSSGSAPQHF,TGTGCCAGCAGTTCCGGGAGCGCCCCCCAGCATTTT
TRBJ2-5,TRBD1,TRBV2,medium-sized,CAGPPSPDRVYQETQYF,TGTGCCGGTCCTCCTTCCCCAGACAGGGTGTACCAAGAGACCCAGTACTTC
TRBJ2-1,.,TRBV27,.,CASSLSLLGNEQFF,TGTGCCAGCAGTTTATCCCTTCTAGGGAATGAGCAGTTCTTC
TRBJ2-3,.,TRBV2,.,CASSVLWGDTQYF,TGTGCCAGCAGTGTCTTGTGGGGCGATACGCAGTATTTT
TRBJ2-1,.,TRBV7-8,few,CASSLFGQREQFF,TGTGCCAGCAGCTTATTCGGTCAGCGGGAGCAGTTCTTC
TRBJ1-1,TRBD1,TRBV6-1,few,CAISDNLGQGWVQAFF,TGTGCCATCAGTGATAACCTCGGACAGGGCTGGGTACAGGCTTTCTTT
TRBJ1-1,.,TRBV5-4,medium-sized,CASRYRGGPEAFF,TGTGCCAGCAGATACCGGGGGGGACCTGAAGCTTTCTTT
TRBJ2-7,.,TRBV25-1,few,CASSTGSSYEQYF,TGTGCCAGCAGTACAGGGAGCTCCTACGAGCAGTACTTC
TRBJ1-1,TRBD1,TRBV29-1,.,CSADGTGGPSATF,TGCAGCGCTGACGGGACAGGGGGGCCTTCAGCCACATTT
TRBJ1-2,.,TRBV27,medium-sized,CASSLGAGGLFGYTF,TGTGCCAGCAGTTTAGGGGCCGGGGGGCTGTTTGGCTACACCTTC
TRBJ2-7,.,TRBV6-5,.,CASRWWGYEQYF,TGTGCCAGCCGCTGGTGGGGCTACGAGCAGTACTTC
TRBJ2-1,TRBD2,TRBV10-1,.,CASSREREVLPNEQFF,TGCGCCAGCTCGAGGGAGCGGGAGGTCCTTCCAAATGAGCAGTTCTTC
TRBJ2-7,.,TRBV11-2,.,CASSPPPPYEQYF,TGTGCCAGCAGCCCCCCCCCACCCTACGAGCAGTACTTC
TRBJ2-3,.,TRBV6-9,.,CASSYLASSSTDTQYF,TGTGCCAGCAGTTACCTGGCTAGCAGCAGCACAGATACGCAGTATTTT
TRBJ1-1,TRBD1,TRBV30,medium-sized,CAWSPKRGHGGGNTEAFF,TGTGCCTGGAGTCCGAAGAGGGGGCACGGCGGGGGAAACACTGAAGCTTTCTTT
TRBJ1-5,.,TRBV30,few,CAWSDYCIQPQHF,TGTGCCTGGAGTGACTATTGCATTCAGCCCCAGCATTTT
TRBJ2-1,TRBD1,TRBV7-7,.,CASSLARTGANEQFF,TGTGCTAGCAGCTTAGCTAGGACAGGGGCGAATGAGCAGTTCTTC
TRBJ2-7,.,TRBV6-5,.,CASSDAISYEQYF,TGTGCCAGCAGTGACGCGATCTCCTACGAGCAGTACTTC
TRBJ2-1,TRBD2,TRBV4-1,.,CAISQLIAGWGDNEQFF,TGCGCCATCAGCCAACTTATAGCGGGGTGGGGGGACAATGAGCAGTTCTTC
TRBJ2-1,TRBD2,TRBV9,.,CASGSREGYAYNEQFF,TGTGCCAGCGGTTCGCGGGAGGGCTATGCGTACAATGAGCAGTTCTTC
TRBJ2-7,.,TRBV4-1,.,CASSQVYGNERSYEQYF,TGCGCCAGCAGCCAAGTATACGGGAATGAACGCTCCTACGAGCAGTACTTC
TRBJ2-7,.,TRBV7-6,.,CASSLGDSGYEQYF,TGTGCCAGCAGCTTGGGAGATAGCGGATACGAGCAGTACTTC
TRBJ2-6,TRBD2,TRBV5-6,medium-sized,CASSYTSGAGANVLTF,TGTGCCAGCAGCTATACTAGCGGGGCTGGGGCCAACGTCCTGACTTTC
TRBJ2-7,TRBD2,TRBV6-5,few,CATGSGGMSEQYF,TGTGCCACCGGATCGGGGGGTATGAGCGAGCAGTACTTC
TRBJ2-7,TRBD2,TRBV7-9,few,CASSLAWDGGKEQYF,TGTGCCAGCAGCTTAGCCTGGGACGGGGGGAAGGAGCAGTACTTC
TRBJ2-3,.,TRBV10-1,few,CASSDDFSTDTQYF,TGCGCCAGCAGTGACGACTTTAGCACAGATACGCAGTATTTT
TRBJ2-5,.,TRBV7-3,few,CASSFALVPETQYF,TGTGCCAGCAGTTTCGCGCTAGTCCCAGAGACCCAGTACTTC
TRBJ1-4,.,TRBV5-7,.,CASSSFVGGPNEKLFF,TGTGCCAGCAGCTCCTTCGTTGGGGGGCCTAATGAAAAACTGTTTTTT
TRBJ2-3,.,TRBV10-2,.,CATEKVSDTQYF,TGCGCCACCGAGAAAGTTTCAGATACGCAGTATTTT
TRBJ2-1,.,TRBV28,few,CASSLLSGSSYNEQFF,TGTGCCAGCAGTTTATTGAGCGGTTCCTCCTACAATGAGCAGTTCTTC
TRBJ2-3,.,TRBV7-9,.,CASSPPASTDTQYF,TGTGCCAGCAGCCCCCCGGCAAGCACAGATACGCAGTATTTT
TRBJ2-7,.,TRBV10-3,.,CAISEVVLRSEQYF,TGTGCCATCAGTGAGGTTGTCCTACGATCCGAGCAGTACTTC
TRBJ2-7,TRBD1,TRBV6-6,.,CATSQGQGADEQYF,TGTGCCACCTCACAGGGACAGGGGGCAGACGAGCAGTACTTC
TRBJ1-1,.,TRBV14,few,CASSQVRTEAFF,TGTGCCAGCAGCCAAGTACGTACTGAAGCTTTCTTT
TRBJ2-3,.,TRBV18,.,CASSPTSSTDTQYF,TGTGCCAGCTCACCAACGTCAAGCACAGATACGCAGTATTTT
TRBJ2-5,TRBD1,TRBV7-4,.,CASSHWGTEGETQYF,TGTGCCAGCAGCCACTGGGGGACAGAAGGAGAGACCCAGTACTTC
TRBJ2-6,.,TRBV30,.,CAWKSRRYNKGRANVLTF,TGTGCCTGGAAGTCGCGGCGTTATAACAAAGGTCGGGCCAACGTCCTGACTTTC
TRBJ2-1,.,TRBV9,.,CASSTGMGNEQFF,TGTGCCAGCTCTACAGGGATGGGCAATGAGCAGTTCTTC
TRBJ2-1,.,TRBV25-1,.,CASSEYDPPGQSKEQFF,TGTGCCAGCAGTGAATATGACCCCCCCGGACAGTCGAAAGAGCAGTTCTTC
TRBJ2-7,TRBD2,TRBV6-9,.,CASSYALAGSGEQYF,TGTGCCAGCAGTTACGCTCTAGCGGGGTCCGGCGAGCAGTACTTC
TRBJ2-2,.,TRBV4-1,few,CASSQDSNTGELFF,TGCGCCAGCAGCCAAGACTCGAACACCGGGGAGCTGTTTTTT
TRBJ1-4,TRBD1,TRBV6-9,few,CASSLGTGANEKLFF,TGTGCCAGCAGTTTAGGGACAGGGGCTAATGAAAAACTGTTTTTT
TRBJ2-7,TRBD2,TRBV7-9,.,CASSPTSGRAYEQYF,TGTGCCAGCAGCCCGACTAGCGGGAGGGCCTACGAGCAGTACTTC
TRBJ2-1,TRBD1,TRBV6-5,.,CASSYGQGGYEQFF,TGTGCCAGCAGTTACGGACAGGGGGGGTATGAGCAGTTCTTC
TRBJ2-1,TRBD1,TRBV6-1,.,CASSLWTGRNEQFF,TGTGCCAGCAGCCTTTGGACAGGGAGGAATGAGCAGTTCTTC
TRBJ2-1,TRBD2,TRBV4-1,few,CASSQLIAGWGDNEQFF,TGCGCCAGCAGCCAACTTATAGCGGGGTGGGGGGACAATGAGCAGTTCTTC
TRBJ1-1,.,TRBV5-3,few,CASSLGRSEAFF,TGTGCCAGCAGCTTGGGTCGGTCTGAAGCTTTCTTT
TRBJ1-1,.,TRBV5-5,.,CASSPSGDTEAFF,TGTGCCAGCAGCCCCTCGGGCGACACTGAAGCTTTCTTT
TRBJ2-1,TRBD2,TRBV27,.,CASSMGTSGYNEQFF,TGTGCCAGCAGTATGGGGACTAGCGGCTACAATGAGCAGTTCTTC